A single sample gave rise to the 25 T cell receptor beta chains below, sequenced in a study of long-term antiretroviral therapy in people with HIV. Survey-level resolution applied to immunoSEQ assay v3.0. Profiled with immunoSEQ multiplex PCR; TCRdb holds only in-frame clones, not every one. The repertoire has about 24,000 clones, around 83% of them found once; the top ten carry about 6%. The material sequenced was unsorted PBMCs, taken 0.7 years before starting antiretroviral therapy. Source of these receptors: a man aged 30-40 years with HIV.

The rearrangement uses TRBV11-2 and TRBJ2-3; a possible D gene is TRBD1 (6 bases). This CDR3 has 14 residues. V lost 2 bases, J lost 2 bases, and 8 bases lay in between. Germline loops: CDR1 SGHAT, CDR2 FQNNGV. As DNA, the CDR3 is TGTGCCAGCAGCTTACAGGGGTTCACAGATACGCAGTATTTT. Translating gives CASSLQGFTDTQYF.

This sequence joins TRBV30 and TRBJ1-2, with unresolved D. V was shortened by 7 bases and J by 0 bases, with 12 bases between the two germline ends. Germline assignment: CDR1 GTSNPN and CDR2 SVGIG (reference sequence). The CDR3 loop spans 13 amino acids. The DNA for the CDR3 is TGTGCCTCCTTCCGAGCGACTAACTATGGCTACACCTTC. The encoded protein is CASFRATNYGYTF.

The CDR3 DNA reads TGTGCCAGCTCACCCACCGGCCCACAGGGGGCCAACCAAATCGGCTACACCTTC. Its translation is CASSPTGPQGANQIGYTF. The V call is TRBV18, the J call TRBJ1-2; 9 bases map to TRBD1. The trim removed 3 bases at V and 8 bases at J, leaving 19 bases unmatched. There are 18 residues in the CDR3. CDR1 KGHSH and CDR2 LQKENI come from the germline V gene. Based on the CDR3 plus reference TRBV18 and TRBJ1-2, the full variable domain is NAGVMQNPRHLVRRRGQEARLRCSPMKGHSHVYWYRQLPEEGLKFMVYLQKENIIDESGMPKERFSAEFPKEGPSILRIQQVVRGDSAAYFCASSPTGPQGANQIGYTFGSGTRLTVV.

This clone was seen only once. The rearrangement joins TRBV11-2 to TRBJ2-7, with D unresolved. The germline V gene has CDR1 SGHAT and CDR2 FQNNGV. The CDR3 sequence is 14 residues long. V was clipped by 5 bases and J by 2 bases, with 13 bases between them. The CDR3 region has the DNA TGTGCCAGCAGCCCCTGGACCGCTACCTACGAGCAGTACTTC. As protein: CASSPWTATYEQYF.

This chain connects TRBV19 to TRBJ2-1, with a possible D match to TRBD2 (6 bases). V was cut by 2 bases and J by 1 base, with 12 bases left in between. CDR3 length: 16 residues. Germline V CDR1 and CDR2: LNHDA, SQIVND (reference sequence). The CDR3 protein is CASSIPAGLSYNEQFF. As DNA, the CDR3 is TGTGCCAGTAGTATACCGGCGGGGTTATCCTACAATGAGCAGTTCTTC.

The chain is built from TRBV2 and TRBJ2-5; D remains ambiguous. This CDR3 is 15 amino acids long. From germline, CDR1 is SNHLY and CDR2 FYNNEI. V lost 2 bases and J lost 5, with 15 bases in between. The CDR3 nucleotides read TGTGCCAGCAGTGAACCCGTCCCTCGCGCCGAGACCCAGTACTTC. Translating it yields CASSEPVPRAETQYF.

This clone was seen once. The chain joins TRBV7-6 to TRBJ2-5, with a possible D match to TRBD2 (5 bases). Germline-derived CDR1 and CDR2 are SGHVS and FNYEAQ. The germline V and J ends were trimmed by 5 bases and 5 bases, with 9 bases remaining between them. This CDR3 is 12 amino acids long. The CDR3 bases are TGTGCCAGCAGCCCTACGGGGGAGACCCAGTACTTC. Translation: CASSPTGETQYF.

The V and J genes are TRBV6-5 and TRBJ1-5; the D gene is possibly TRBD1 (5 bases). CDR1 and CDR2 from the germline V gene are MNHEY and SVGAGI. The V and J ends lost 0 bases and 6 bases respectively, with 15 bases between them. This CDR3 has 16 residues. The CDR3 region is CASSYSGQLQGQPQHF. The CDR3 DNA follows: TGTGCCAGCAGTTACTCAGGCCAGCTCCAGGGTCAGCCCCAGCATTTT.

The rearrangement joins TRBV28 to TRBJ2-2, with D perhaps matching TRBD2 (6 bases). This CDR3 comprises 11 residues. Trimming shortened V by 5 bases and J by 8 bases, and 6 bases separated the two germline ends. CDR1 is MDHEN, CDR2 SYDVKM, per germline. In DNA, the CDR3 is TGTGCCAGCAGTCGGGGGGGGGAGCTGTTTTTT. Translation: CASSRGGELFF.

The chain combines TRBV5-4 with TRBJ2-2; D assignment may be TRBD1 or TRBD2 (5 bases each). The CDR3 extends over 16 amino acids. Trimming removed 0 bases from V and 3 bases from J, with 12 bases in between. The V gene's germline CDR1 is SGHNT and CDR2 YYREEE (reference sequence). The CDR3 sequence is CASSLGRQGHTGELFF. The DNA for the CDR3 is TGTGCCAGCAGCTTGGGGAGGCAGGGCCACACCGGGGAGCTGTTTTTT.

The chain uses TRBV9 and TRBJ2-1; the D gene is possibly TRBD2 (6 bases). In germline, CDR1 is SGDLS, CDR2 YYNGEE. The V and J ends lost 4 bases and 7 bases respectively, with 18 bases between them. The CDR3 sequence is 15 residues long. In nucleotides, the CDR3 is TGTGCCAGCAGCTCAGGAGGGCAGGGTTGGAATGAGCAGTTCTTC. This encodes CASSSGGQGWNEQFF.

This chain uses TRBV13 with TRBJ1-3; D is unclear. Germline V gene lookup returns CDR1 PRHDT and CDR2 FYEKMQ (reference sequence). This CDR3 is built from 16 residues. The V end was cut by 3 bases, the J end by 0 bases, with 12 bases between. The CDR3 nucleotides read TGTGCCAGCAGCTTGGGCCAGCTAAGCTCTGGAAACACCATATATTTT. It encodes CASSLGQLSSGNTIYF.

The chain links TRBV11-2 to TRBJ2-2; D gene ambiguous. The CDR3 totals 14 residues. V was shortened by 3 bases and J by 0 bases, with 5 bases between the two germline ends. Per germline, CDR1 SGHAT and CDR2 FQNNGV. The DNA of the CDR3 is TGTGCCAGCAGCTTGAAAACGAACACCGGGGAGCTGTTTTTT. As protein: CASSLKTNTGELFF.

J is TRBJ1-3 and V is TRBV27, with 8 bases matching TRBD1. The CDR3 totals 15 residues. The germline CDR1 and CDR2 sequences are MNHEY and SMNVEV (reference sequence). The J segment lost 3 bases and the V segment lost 2 bases, leaving 3 bases of the junction unmatched. CDR3 residues: CASSLGRGLGNTIYF. The CDR3 DNA reads as TGTGCCAGCAGTTTAGGCAGGGGGCTTGGAAACACCATATATTTT.

This clone was seen more than once but under ten times. This chain uses TRBV2 with TRBJ2-2, with unresolved D. The CDR3 runs to 14 residues. The ends were cut back, 8 bases at V and 1 base at J, with 11 bases in the middle. In germline, CDR1 is SNHLY, CDR2 FYNNEI. The chain's CDR3 is CASRLDLNTGELFF. CDR3 coding DNA: TGTGCCAGCCGATTAGATTTGAACACCGGGGAGCTGTTTTTT.

Only a few counts were recorded for this clone. The V gene is TRBV2, the J gene TRBJ1-3; 7 positions match TRBD1. CDR3 length equals 16 residues. The junction had 8 bases not matched to a gene; V was cut back by 6 bases and J by 0 bases. The V gene's germline CDR1 is SNHLY and CDR2 FYNNEI. The CDR3, as DNA: TGTGCCAGCAGGTCCGGGACAGCCCTCTCTGGAAACACCATATATTTT. It specifies CASRSGTALSGNTIYF.

V is TRBV27 and J is TRBJ2-7; 8 nucleotides align to TRBD2. The CDR3 consists of 14 residues. Trimming removed 4 bases from V and 6 bases from J; junction bases left unmatched: 8. The germline V gene encodes CDR1 MNHEY and CDR2 SMNVEV (reference sequence). CDR3 amino acids: CASSWAGGYSEQYF. As DNA, the CDR3 is TGTGCCAGCAGTTGGGCGGGAGGTTATAGCGAGCAGTACTTC.

The V call is TRBV6-1, the J call TRBJ2-7, with D possibly TRBD1 on 6 matching bases. The CDR3 sequence is 16 residues long. The germline gives CDR1 MNHNS, CDR2 SASEGT. V was pared by 4 bases and J by 0 bases, with 16 bases between. Here the CDR3 reads CASSGAFGGSSYEQYF. The CDR3 bases are TGTGCCAGCAGTGGTGCTTTTGGGGGCAGCTCCTACGAGCAGTACTTC.

The chain has TRBV18 and TRBJ1-3; TRBD1 is a possible D gene (5 bases). CDR1 KGHSH and CDR2 LQKENI come from the germline V gene. This CDR3 has 16 amino acids. Deletions cut 5 bases from V and 1 base from J, with 15 bases between. The CDR3 nucleotides are TGTGCCAGCTCATCCGACAGCATTCGATCTGGAAACACCATATATTTT. Residues: CASSSDSIRSGNTIYF.

The V and J genes are TRBV27 and TRBJ2-7; D not certain. V was cut by 5 bases and J by 3 bases, with 14 bases left in between. The CDR3 runs to 14 residues. Germline V gene lookup returns CDR1 MNHEY and CDR2 SMNVEV (reference sequence). This CDR3 is CASSRRRPDYEQYF. The CDR3 region has the DNA TGTGCCAGCAGTCGCCGGCGGCCCGACTACGAGCAGTACTTC.

This chain connects TRBV27 to TRBJ1-2; D is unclear. The V end was cut by 4 bases, the J end by 5 bases, with 5 bases between. The germline gives CDR1 MNHEY, CDR2 SMNVEV (reference sequence). The CDR3 runs 11 residues. Written as DNA, the CDR3 is TGTGCCAGCAGTTCGGGGTATGGCTACACCTTC. It yields the protein CASSSGYGYTF.

The CDR3, as DNA: TGTGCCAGCAACCAGGGACAACTCCTCTCCTACGAGCAGTACTTC. It codes for CASNQGQLLSYEQYF. The chain is built from TRBV6-1 and TRBJ2-7; tentatively, D is TRBD1 (6 bases). The V end was cut by 7 bases, the J end by 0 bases, with 16 bases between. The length of the CDR3 is 15 residues. Germline V gives CDR1 MNHNS, CDR2 SASEGT.

The rearrangement links TRBV27 to TRBJ1-3; 9 bases line up with TRBD1. Germline assignment: CDR1 MNHEY and CDR2 SMNVEV (reference sequence). The CDR3 is made up of 15 amino acids. With V trimmed by 5 bases and J by 0 bases, 2 bases remained unmatched. CDR3 nucleotides: TGTGCCAGCAGTCGGACAGGGGACTCTGGAAACACCATATATTTT. Residues: CASSRTGDSGNTIYF.

The chain combines TRBV30 with TRBJ2-7; possible D gene TRBD2, 5 bases. Per the germline V gene, CDR1 is GTSNPN and CDR2 is SVGIG (reference sequence). This CDR3 contains 13 residues. Between the trimmed V and J ends, which lost 4 bases and 2 bases, there was a span of 12 bases. CDR3 nucleotide sequence: TGTGCCTGGAATACGGGGAACCCCTACGAGCAGTACTTC. It translates to CAWNTGNPYEQYF.

The V call is TRBV18, the J call TRBJ2-1, with TRBD2 identical over 11 bases. Germline V gives CDR1 KGHSH, CDR2 LQKENI. This CDR3 comprises 16 residues. V dropped 3 bases and J dropped 6; count of bases not matched to a gene: 7. The CDR3 region has the DNA TGTGCCAGCTCACCGAGACTAGCGGGAAGGTCCAATGAGCAGTTCTTC. Protein sequence: CASSPRLAGRSNEQFF.